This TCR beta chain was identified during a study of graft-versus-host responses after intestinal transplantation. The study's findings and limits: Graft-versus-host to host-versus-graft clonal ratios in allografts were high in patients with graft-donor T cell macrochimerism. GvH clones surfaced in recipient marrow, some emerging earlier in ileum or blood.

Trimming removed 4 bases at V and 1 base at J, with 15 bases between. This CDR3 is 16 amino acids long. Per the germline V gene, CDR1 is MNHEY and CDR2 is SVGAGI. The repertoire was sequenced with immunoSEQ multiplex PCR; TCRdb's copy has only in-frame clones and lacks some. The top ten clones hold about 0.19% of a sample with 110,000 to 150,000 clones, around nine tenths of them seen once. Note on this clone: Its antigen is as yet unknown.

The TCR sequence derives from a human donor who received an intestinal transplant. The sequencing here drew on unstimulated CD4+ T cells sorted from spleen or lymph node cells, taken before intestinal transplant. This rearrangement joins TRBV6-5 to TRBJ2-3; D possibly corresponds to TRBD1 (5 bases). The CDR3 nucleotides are TGTGCCAGCAGTTTTCGGAGCCTAGGGGGCACAGATACGCAGTATTTT. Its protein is CASSFRSLGGTDTQYF.